One and the same sample provided the 21 T cell receptor beta chains below, sequenced in a study of T-cell memory formation after mild COVID-19. From the 5' RACE reads, TCRdb called clonotypes with MiXCR, one entry per CDR3 protein. The sample lists approximately 290,000 distinct CDR3 sequences, roughly a fifth occurring once. The sequenced sample was PBMCs or a T cell subset sorted from them (not recorded which). The receptors originated from a man younger than 35 who had mild COVID-19 (a few samples of this study predate the infection). Cell type and time point are not known.

V and J are TRBV28 and TRBJ1-2; 8 bases fit TRBD1. The trim removed 3 bases at V and 8 bases at J, leaving 20 bases unmatched. The germline V gene has CDR1 MDHEN and CDR2 SYDVKM. This CDR3 region has 18 residues. The DNA of the CDR3 is TGTGCCAGCAGTTTGACTCGTCAGGGGGCATATATGTGGGAGGGCTACACCTTC. Protein sequence: CASSLTRQGAYMWEGYTF.

This clonotype was found many times. This rearrangement joins TRBV5-1 to TRBJ2-3, with TRBD2 as a possible D gene (6 bases). The CDR3 runs 14 residues. V lost 2 bases to trimming and J lost 0 bases, with 7 bases between them. The germline V gene encodes CDR1 SGHRS and CDR2 YFSETQ. The CDR3 DNA follows: TGCGCCAGCAGCTTACTAGCTAGCACAGATACGCAGTATTTT. Translation gives CASSLLASTDTQYF. Looking up the rest from reference TRBV5-1 and TRBJ2-3 gives the full variable domain: KAGVTQTPRYLIKTRGQQVTLSCSPISGHRSVSWYQQTPGQGLQFLFEYFSETQRNKGNFPGRFSGRQFSNSRSEMNVSTLELGDSALYLCASSLLASTDTQYFGPGTRLTVL.

V and J are TRBV9 and TRBJ2-1, with D perhaps TRBD2 (6 bases). The CDR3 has 13 amino acids. Germline values: CDR1 SGDLS, CDR2 YYNGEE. V lost 2 bases, J lost 8 bases, and 11 bases lay in between. Here the CDR3 reads CASSVGGRDEQFF. The CDR3 DNA follows: TGTGCCAGCAGCGTGGGGGGTAGGGATGAGCAGTTCTTC.

The gene calls are TRBV7-9 and TRBJ1-1, with D perhaps matching TRBD1 (6 bases). Germline V gene data show CDR1 as SEHNR and CDR2 as FQNEAQ (reference sequence). Trimming pared 3 bases from V and 2 bases from J, leaving 19 bases between. The length of the CDR3 is 17 residues. For the CDR3, the DNA is TGTGCCAGCAGCTTCAGCGGGGGGACGGGGGCTAACACTGAAGCTTTCTTT. Its protein product is CASSFSGGTGANTEAFF. The whole variable domain, remainder taken from reference TRBV7-9 and TRBJ1-1, is DTGVSQNPRHKITKRGQNVTFRCDPISEHNRLYWYRQTLGQGPEFLTYFQNEAQLEKSRLLSDRFSAERPKGSFSTLEIQRTEQGDSAMYLCASSFSGGTGANTEAFFGQGTRLTVV.

This clonotype was counted between two and nine times. The rearrangement links TRBV5-1 to TRBJ2-3, with 9 bases identical to TRBD2. The CDR3 is 17 residues long. V dropped 1 base and J dropped 0; count of bases not matched to a gene: 6. Germline V gene sequence: CDR1 SGHRS, CDR2 YFSETQ. CDR3 DNA: TGCGCCAGCAGCTTGAGGGTTAGCGGGGGAAGCACAGATACGCAGTATTTT. Amino acid sequence: CASSLRVSGGSTDTQYF.

The V call is TRBV14, the J call TRBJ2-3; D remains ambiguous. Trimming took off 4 bases at V and 2 bases at J, with 16 bases between the two ends. There are 16 residues in the CDR3. CDR1 SGHDN and CDR2 FVKESK come from the germline V gene. CDR3 in DNA: TGTGCCAGCAGCCCTTACACGTGGGCTACCACAGATACGCAGTATTTT. It encodes CASSPYTWATTDTQYF.

The V call is TRBV20-1, the J call TRBJ2-5; tentatively, D is TRBD1 or TRBD2 (5 bases each). Trimming shortened V by 2 bases and J by 3 bases, and 13 bases separated the two germline ends. CDR1 is DFQATT, CDR2 SNEGSKA, per germline (reference sequence). The CDR3 runs 14 residues. DNA for the CDR3: TGCAGTGCTAGAAATACGAGGGGAGAAGAGACCCAGTACTTC. Translated, it gives CSARNTRGEETQYF.

This clonotype was seen at least ten times. The chain couples TRBV7-2 to TRBJ2-5, with 10 bases matching TRBD2. V was pared by 6 bases and J by 5 bases, with 12 bases of the junction left unmatched. Germline loops: CDR1 SGHTA, CDR2 FQGNSA. CDR3 size: 16 residues. The CDR3 sequence is CASSAIRLAGRETQYF. The CDR3 nucleotides read TGTGCCAGCAGTGCAATTCGACTAGCGGGCCGGGAGACCCAGTACTTC.

This clonotype was seen a few times. This rearrangement joins TRBV5-1 to TRBJ2-7, with TRBD1 identical over 7 bases. V was pared by 1 base and J by 3 bases, with 4 bases of the junction left unmatched. Germline-derived CDR1 and CDR2 are SGHRS and YFSETQ. The CDR3 has 14 amino acids. The CDR3 bases are TGCGCCAGCAGCTTGCGGACAGGAGACTACGAGCAGTACTTC. Protein product: CASSLRTGDYEQYF. Looking up the rest from reference TRBV5-1 and TRBJ2-7 gives the full variable domain: KAGVTQTPRYLIKTRGQQVTLSCSPISGHRSVSWYQQTPGQGLQFLFEYFSETQRNKGNFPGRFSGRQFSNSRSEMNVSTLELGDSALYLCASSLRTGDYEQYFGPGTRLTVT.

This clonotype was detected ten times or more. V and J are TRBV6-6 and TRBJ1-1; 8 bases match TRBD1. In germline, CDR1 is MNHNY, CDR2 SVGAGI (reference sequence). V dropped 5 bases and J dropped 1; count of bases not matched to a gene: 9. The CDR3 is made up of 16 amino acids. CDR3 sequence (DNA): TGTGCCAGCAGTCCCCCGACAGGGGATGGGAACACTGAAGCTTTCTTT. Protein: CASSPPTGDGNTEAFF.

The J gene is TRBJ2-3, the V gene TRBV5-1, with TRBD2 matching 9 bases. With 6 bases clipped from V and 0 bases from J, the junction kept 5 bases outside the gene matches. The CDR3 length is 15 residues. The germline gives CDR1 SGHRS, CDR2 YFSETQ. For the CDR3, the DNA is TGCGCCAGCATTCCTAGCGGGGTTAGCACAGATACGCAGTATTTT. Protein sequence: CASIPSGVSTDTQYF.

CDR3 region: CASSLAGGLAGNTIYF. Written as DNA, the CDR3 is TGCGCCAGCAGCTTGGCCGGAGGGCTGGCTGGAAACACCATATATTTT. The chain has TRBV5-1 and TRBJ1-3; D unresolved. Germline V CDR1 and CDR2: SGHRS, YFSETQ. This CDR3 is 16 amino acids long. V was pared by 0 bases and J by 2 bases, with 12 bases between.

This clonotype has more than one count but fewer than ten. The chain carries TRBV7-9 and TRBJ2-5, with 8 bases fitting TRBD1. Germline assignment: CDR1 SEHNR and CDR2 FQNEAQ (reference sequence). The V and J ends lost 5 bases and 3 bases, in that order; junction bases with no gene match: 14. The CDR3 contains 17 residues. The CDR3 reads CASSPHRGRGQEETQYF. The CDR3 coding sequence is TGTGCCAGCAGCCCCCACCGCGGCAGGGGGCAAGAAGAGACCCAGTACTTC.

This clonotype has more than one count but fewer than ten. V and J are TRBV29-1 and TRBJ1-1; 7 bases line up with TRBD1. CDR3 length: 14 residues. V gave up 1 base and J gave up 0 bases; unmatched junction bases: 2. Germline V gives CDR1 SQVTM, CDR2 ANQGSEA. DNA for the CDR3: TGCAGCGTTGAAGGGACAGGAATGAACACTGAAGCTTTCTTT. Protein sequence: CSVEGTGMNTEAFF.

This clonotype was detected many times. This chain links TRBV5-1 with TRBJ1-5, with D uncertain. Deletions cut 1 base from V and 7 bases from J, with 3 bases between. Germline CDR1 reads SGHRS; CDR2 reads YFSETQ. The CDR3 is made up of 11 amino acids. The CDR3 loop is CASSLRQPQHF. In DNA form, the CDR3 reads TGCGCCAGCAGCTTGAGGCAGCCCCAGCATTTT. Looking up the rest from reference TRBV5-1 and TRBJ1-5 gives the full variable domain: KAGVTQTPRYLIKTRGQQVTLSCSPISGHRSVSWYQQTPGQGLQFLFEYFSETQRNKGNFPGRFSGRQFSNSRSEMNVSTLELGDSALYLCASSLRQPQHFGDGTRLSIL.

The CDR3 DNA sequence: TGTGCCAGCAGTGATAGGGGGGGATTCCAAGAGACCCAGTACTTC. Protein: CASSDRGGFQETQYF. This sequence joins TRBV25-1 and TRBJ2-5; the D gene is possibly TRBD2 (7 bases). CDR3 length equals 15 residues. The germline gives CDR1 MGHDK, CDR2 SYGVNS. Trimming cost V 3 bases and J 1 base, with 12 bases left between them.

This sequence joins TRBV6-5 and TRBJ2-5; maybe TRBD2 (5 bases). CDR3 length equals 14 residues. V was cut by 4 bases and J by 5 bases, with 14 bases left in between. CDR1 and CDR2 (germline): MNHEY, SVGAGI. CDR3 nucleotides: TGTGCCAGCAGTTGGACGGACTCCCGGGAGACCCAGTACTTC. Its protein product is CASSWTDSRETQYF.

This chain joins TRBV20-1 and TRBJ2-1; D is uncertain. Germline V gene sequence: CDR1 DFQATT, CDR2 SNEGSKA (reference sequence). The CDR3 length is 14 residues. V lost 2 bases and J 6 bases, leaving 14 bases between the germline ends. The DNA for the CDR3 is TGCAGTGCTAGACCAGCCCCGGTCTCCAATGAGCAGTTCTTC. This sequence encodes CSARPAPVSNEQFF.

This rearrangement joins TRBV20-1 to TRBJ2-5; the match to TRBD2 covers 8 bases. Germline values: CDR1 DFQATT, CDR2 SNEGSKA (reference sequence). After removal of 1 base from V and 6 bases from J, the junction contained 7 bases not matched to a gene. This CDR3 is built from 14 residues. The CDR3 is CSARAGGERKTQYF. The CDR3 nucleotides are TGCAGTGCTAGAGCGGGGGGGGAGAGGAAGACCCAGTACTTC.

The chain recombines TRBV6-2 or TRBV6-3 with TRBJ2-1; 15 bases align to TRBD2. V lost 6 bases to trimming and J lost 6 bases; unmatched junction nucleotides: 9. Germline CDR1 reads MNHEY; CDR2 reads SVGEGT. This CDR3 is 17 amino acids long. Here the CDR3 reads CASSSGLAGGRGNEQFF. The CDR3 DNA reads as TGTGCCAGCAGCTCCGGACTAGCGGGGGGGCGAGGCAATGAGCAGTTCTTC.

By proportion, this clonotype is medium-sized. This chain connects TRBV25-1 to TRBJ2-1, with 9 bases aligning to TRBD2. The trim removed 1 base at V and 6 bases at J, leaving 4 bases unmatched. The length of the CDR3 is 15 residues. The V gene's germline CDR1 is MGHDK and CDR2 SYGVNS. CDR3 sequence reads: CASSELAGEVNEQFF. The CDR3 DNA follows: TGTGCCAGCAGTGAATTAGCGGGGGAGGTCAATGAGCAGTTCTTC.